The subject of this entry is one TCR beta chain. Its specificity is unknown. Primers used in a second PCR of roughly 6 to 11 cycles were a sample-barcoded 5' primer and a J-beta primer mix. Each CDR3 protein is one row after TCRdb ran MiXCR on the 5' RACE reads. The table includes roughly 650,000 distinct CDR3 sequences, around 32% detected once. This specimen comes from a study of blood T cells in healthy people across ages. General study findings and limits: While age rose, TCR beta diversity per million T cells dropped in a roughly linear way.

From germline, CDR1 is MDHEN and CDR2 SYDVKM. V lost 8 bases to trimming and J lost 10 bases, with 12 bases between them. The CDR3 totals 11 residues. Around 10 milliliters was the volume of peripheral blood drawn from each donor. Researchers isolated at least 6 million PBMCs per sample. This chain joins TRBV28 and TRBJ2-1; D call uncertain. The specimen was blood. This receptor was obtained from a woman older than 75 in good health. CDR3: CASGFLYEQFF. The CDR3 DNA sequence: TGTGCCAGCGGCTTTCTCTACGAGCAGTTCTTC.